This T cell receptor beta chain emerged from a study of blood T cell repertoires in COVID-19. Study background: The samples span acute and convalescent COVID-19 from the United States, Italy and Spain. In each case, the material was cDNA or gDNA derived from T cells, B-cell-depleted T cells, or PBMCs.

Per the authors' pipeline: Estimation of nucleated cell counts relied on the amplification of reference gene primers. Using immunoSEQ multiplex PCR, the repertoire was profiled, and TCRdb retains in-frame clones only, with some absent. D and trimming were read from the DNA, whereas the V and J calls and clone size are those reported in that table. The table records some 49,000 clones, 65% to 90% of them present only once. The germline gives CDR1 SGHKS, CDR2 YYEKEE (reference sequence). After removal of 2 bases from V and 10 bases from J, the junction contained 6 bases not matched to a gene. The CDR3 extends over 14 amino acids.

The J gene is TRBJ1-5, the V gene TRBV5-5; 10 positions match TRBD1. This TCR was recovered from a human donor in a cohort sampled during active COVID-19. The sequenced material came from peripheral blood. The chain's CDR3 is CASSLEGQGIPQHF. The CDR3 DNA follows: TGTGCCAGCAGCTTAGAGGGACAGGGGATTCCCCAGCATTTT.